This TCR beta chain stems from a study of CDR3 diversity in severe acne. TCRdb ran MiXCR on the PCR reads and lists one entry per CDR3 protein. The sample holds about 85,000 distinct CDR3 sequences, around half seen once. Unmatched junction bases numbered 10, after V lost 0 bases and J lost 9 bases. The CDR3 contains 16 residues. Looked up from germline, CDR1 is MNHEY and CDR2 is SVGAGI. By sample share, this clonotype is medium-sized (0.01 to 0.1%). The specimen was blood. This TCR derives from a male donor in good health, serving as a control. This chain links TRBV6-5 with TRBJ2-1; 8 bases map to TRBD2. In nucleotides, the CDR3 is TGTGCCAGCAGTTACTCTTGGGGACTAGACAGGCGTGAGCAGTTCTTC. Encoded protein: CASSYSWGLDRREQFF.